This T cell receptor (beta chain) was recovered during a study of molecular identifiers for immune sequencing clone quantification. This clonotype was observed many times. From the PCR reads, TCRdb called clonotypes with MiXCR, one entry per CDR3 protein. The top ten hold 0.7% to 0.9% of the sample, which has about 510,000 distinct CDR3 sequences, about 25% seen once. The CDR3 has 14 amino acids. V was cut by 4 bases and J by 7 bases, with 16 bases left in between. The germline CDR1 and CDR2 sequences are SEHNR and FQNEAQ (reference sequence). The receptor's source is a human donor in good health. Some libraries in this study had Jurkat cell RNA spiked in. The material sequenced was naive CD8+ T cells from blood, with Jurkat cell RNA spiked in. This sample's subset: FACS-sorted CD8+CD4-CCR7+CD45RA+ naive T cells. The chain carries TRBV7-9 and TRBJ1-1; D may be TRBD1 (5 bases). The CDR3 nucleotides read TGTGCCAGCAGCTGGCCCCGGGGGAGAGATGAAGCTTTCTTT. Translating gives CASSWPRGRDEAFF.